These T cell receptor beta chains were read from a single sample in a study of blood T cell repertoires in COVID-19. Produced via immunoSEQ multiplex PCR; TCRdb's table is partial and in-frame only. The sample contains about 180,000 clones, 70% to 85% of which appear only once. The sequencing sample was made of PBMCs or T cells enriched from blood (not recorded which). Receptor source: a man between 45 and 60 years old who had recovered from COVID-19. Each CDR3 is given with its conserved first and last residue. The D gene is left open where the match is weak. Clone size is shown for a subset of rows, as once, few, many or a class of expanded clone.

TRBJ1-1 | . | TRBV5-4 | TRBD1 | CASSRDRGRRAEAFF | TGTGCCAGCAGCCGGGACAGGGGGCGCAGGGCTGAAGCTTTCTTT
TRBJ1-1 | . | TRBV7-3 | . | CASSFGSSAAEAFF | TGTGCCAGCAGCTTCGGGTCCAGCGCGGCTGAAGCTTTCTTT
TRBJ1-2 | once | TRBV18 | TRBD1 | CASSPGQGVMYYGYTF | TGTGCCAGCTCACCTGGACAGGGGGTTATGTATTATGGCTACACCTTC
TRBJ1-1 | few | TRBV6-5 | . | CASNSLNTEAFF | TGTGCCAGTAACAGTTTGAACACTGAAGCTTTCTTT
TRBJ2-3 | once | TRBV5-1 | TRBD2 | CASSYAGLNTDTQYF | TGCGCCAGCAGCTACGCGGGACTAAACACAGATACGCAGTATTTT
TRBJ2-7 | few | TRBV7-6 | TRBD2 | CASSLAHAGGGPYEQYF | TGTGCCAGCAGCTTAGCGCATGCGGGCGGGGGGCCCTACGAGCAGTACTTC
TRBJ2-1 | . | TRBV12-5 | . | CASGLVLINNEQFF | TGTGCTAGTGGTTTGGTACTTATAAACAATGAGCAGTTCTTC
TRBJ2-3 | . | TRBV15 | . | CATSKTLAGGGPTDTQYF | TGTGCCACCAGCAAAACCTTAGCTGGGGGCGGACCCACAGATACGCAGTATTTT
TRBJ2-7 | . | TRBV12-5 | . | CASALYEQYF | TGTGCTAGTGCCCTCTACGAGCAGTACTTC
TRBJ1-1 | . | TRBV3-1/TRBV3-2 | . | CASSQRQTEAFF | TGTGCCAGCAGCCAACGACAGACTGAAGCTTTCTTT
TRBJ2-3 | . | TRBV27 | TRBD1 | CASSPPLGTGGRTDTQYF | TGTGCCAGCAGTCCACCCCTCGGGACAGGGGGCCGCACAGATACGCAGTATTTT
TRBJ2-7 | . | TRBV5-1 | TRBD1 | CASSQHRTGGEQYF | TGCGCCAGCAGCCAGCATCGGACAGGGGGCGAGCAGTACTTC
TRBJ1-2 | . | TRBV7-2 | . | CASSLGAGPRGYTF | TGTGCCAGCAGCTTAGGAGCAGGGCCTCGTGGCTACACCTTC
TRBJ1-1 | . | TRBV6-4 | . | CASSDSNTWSTEAFF | TGTGCCAGCAGTGACTCCAACACCTGGAGCACTGAAGCTTTCTTT
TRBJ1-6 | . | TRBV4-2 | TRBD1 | CASTNTGGNSPLHF | TGTGCCAGCACCAATACAGGGGGCAATTCACCCCTCCACTTT
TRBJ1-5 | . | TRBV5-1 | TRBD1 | CASSQGTANQPQHF | TGCGCCAGCAGCCAAGGGACAGCTAATCAGCCCCAGCATTTT
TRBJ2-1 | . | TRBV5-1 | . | CASSLFNSYNEQFF | TGCGCCAGCAGCTTGTTTAATTCCTACAATGAGCAGTTCTTC
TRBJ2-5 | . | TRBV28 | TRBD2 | CASSLRSGGAGRETQYF | TGTGCCAGCAGTTTACGTAGCGGGGGGGCCGGTAGGGAGACCCAGTACTTC
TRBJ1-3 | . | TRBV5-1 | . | CASSDDRSSSGNTIYF | TGCGCCAGCAGCGATGACAGGTCCAGCTCTGGAAACACCATATATTTT
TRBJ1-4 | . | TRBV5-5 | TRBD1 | CASSSKTGVLEKLFF | TGTGCCAGCAGCTCGAAGACAGGGGTTTTGGAAAAACTGTTTTTT
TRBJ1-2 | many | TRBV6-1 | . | CASSEKEETAGYTF | TGTGCCAGCAGTGAAAAGGAGGAAACGGCTGGCTACACCTTC
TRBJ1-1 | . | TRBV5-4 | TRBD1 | CASSSATGGNTEAFF | TGTGCCAGCAGCTCTGCGACAGGGGGGAACACTGAAGCTTTCTTT